These 18 T cell receptor beta chains share one sample of origin, sequenced in a study of Graves' ophthalmopathy and Graves' hyperthyroidism. Amplifying from RNA transcripts, the study obtained TCR beta CDR3 regions. RT-PCR with HTBI primers came first, then second-round multiplex PCR. TCRdb reanalysed the multiplex PCR reads using MiXCR and keeps one entry per CDR3 protein. In the table there are fewer than 350,000 distinct CDR3 sequences, roughly 15% of which are singletons. Specimen: peripheral blood. Source of these receptors: an adult man with Graves' ophthalmopathy.

The table lists this clonotype with many counts. V gene TRBV12-3 or TRBV12-4 combines with J gene TRBJ2-2; 7 nucleotides align to TRBD1. The CDR3 runs to 13 residues. Losses at the gene ends were 5 bases for V and 7 bases for J; bases not matched to a gene: 4. The CDR3 region has the DNA TGTGCCAGCAGTCTCGGGACAGTCGGGGAGCTGTTTTTT. The encoded protein is CASSLGTVGELFF.

CDR3 loop: CSARDLVAGAAYEQYF. The CDR3 DNA reads as TGCAGTGCTAGAGATCTTGTAGCGGGAGCGGCCTACGAGCAGTACTTC. The genes are TRBV20-1 and TRBJ2-7; TRBD2 matches 9 bases. Trimming removed 0 bases from V and 2 bases from J; junction bases left unmatched: 8. CDR3 length equals 16 residues. Germline loops: CDR1 DFQATT, CDR2 SNEGSKA (reference sequence).

This clonotype is a singleton in its sample. The chain recombines TRBV7-2 with TRBJ2-5; D perhaps matches TRBD2 (6 bases). The CDR3 extends over 15 amino acids. V lost 5 bases to trimming and J lost 3 bases, with 16 bases between them. Germline CDR1 reads SGHTA; CDR2 reads FQGNSA. Here the CDR3 reads CASSLIGGNKETQYF. The DNA of the CDR3 is TGTGCCAGCAGCCTAATTGGGGGGAATAAAGAGACCCAGTACTTC. Based on the CDR3 plus reference TRBV7-2 and TRBJ2-5, the full variable domain is GAGVSQSPSNKVTEKGKDVELRCDPISGHTALYWYRQSLGQGLEFLIYFQGNSAPDKSGLPSDRFSAERTGGSVSTLTIQRTQQEDSAVYLCASSLIGGNKETQYFGPGTRLLVL.

This clonotype came up many times. The chain joins TRBV18 to TRBJ1-1; no firm D call. There are 15 residues in the CDR3. V was shortened by 0 bases and J by 7 bases, with 15 bases between the two germline ends. Germline assignment: CDR1 KGHSH and CDR2 LQKENI. CDR3 loop: CASSPPRFGPLEAFF. CDR3 coding DNA: TGTGCCAGCTCACCACCGAGATTCGGGCCACTTGAAGCTTTCTTT.

This clonotype was found many times. The chain employs TRBV14 and TRBJ2-7; 8 bases match TRBD1. The trim removed 4 bases at V and 1 base at J, leaving 12 bases unmatched. CDR1 SGHDN and CDR2 FVKESK come from the germline V gene. There are 17 residues in the CDR3. This chain's CDR3 is CASSPVGLRDRSYEQYF. The CDR3 nucleotides read TGTGCCAGCAGCCCCGTCGGTCTCCGGGACAGGTCCTACGAGCAGTACTTC.

This clonotype was seen at least ten times. The chain carries TRBV20-1 and TRBJ1-6; TRBD1 is a possible D gene (5 bases). CDR3 length: 15 residues. Germline V gives CDR1 DFQATT, CDR2 SNEGSKA (reference sequence). V lost 5 bases to trimming and J lost 9 bases, with 20 bases between them. The CDR3 DNA is TGCAGTGCTCAGGGATCAGTGCTCCCCTTTTCACCCCTCCACTTT. Residues: CSAQGSVLPFSPLHF.

In this sample, this clonotype turned up many times. The chain carries TRBV5-1 and TRBJ2-7, with 14 bases matching TRBD2. The V and J ends lost 5 bases and 4 bases, in that order; junction bases with no gene match: 20. Germline loops: CDR1 SGHRS, CDR2 YFSETQ. The CDR3 contains 20 residues. CDR3 DNA: TGCGCCAGCAGTGTACCGGGACTAGCGGGAGAGGCCGTAGACCCATACGAGCAGTACTTC. Its translation is CASSVPGLAGEAVDPYEQYF.

The sample holds many counts of this clonotype. The chain recombines TRBV28 with TRBJ2-7; 7 bases align to TRBD1. Trimming took 6 bases from V and 2 from J; bases not matched to a gene: 4. CDR1 is MDHEN and CDR2 is SYDVKM in the germline V gene. This CDR3 is built from 13 residues. The CDR3 nucleotides read TGTGCCAGCAGCAAGCAGGGGGCCTACGAGCAGTACTTC. It yields the protein CASSKQGAYEQYF. Full variable domain (remainder filled in from reference TRBV28 and TRBJ2-7): DVKVTQSSRYLVKRTGEKVFLECVQDMDHENMFWYRQDPGLGLRLIYFSYDVKMKEKGDIPEGYSVSREKKERFSLILESASTNQTSMYLCASSKQGAYEQYFGPGTRLTVT.

In this sample, this clonotype turned up many times. The V gene is TRBV19, the J gene TRBJ1-2; the D gene is possibly TRBD1 (6 bases). The CDR3 is made up of 14 amino acids. Germline V gene sequence: CDR1 LNHDA, CDR2 SQIVND (reference sequence). Trimming removed 6 bases at V and 4 bases at J, with 15 bases between. The CDR3, as DNA: TGTGCCAGTAGACTTACAGGGAAGGTCTATGGCTACACCTTC. Its translation: CASRLTGKVYGYTF.

This clonotype has at least ten counts. A read error may explain this, as a much larger clone is one base away. This rearrangement joins TRBV27 to TRBJ1-6, with a tentative D call TRBD1 (5 bases). The CDR3 runs to 15 residues. The germline gives CDR1 MNHEY, CDR2 SMNVEV (reference sequence). CDR3 sequence (DNA): TGTGCCAGCAGTATCTTTGACAGCTATAATTCACCCCCCCACTTT. Residues: CASSIFDSYNSPPHF.

There are many counts of this clonotype. The chain combines TRBV6-2 or TRBV6-3 with TRBJ2-5; unclear D gene. CDR1 is MNHEY, CDR2 SVGEGT, per germline. V lost 2 bases and J 5 bases, leaving 21 bases between the germline ends. The CDR3 spans 17 residues. The CDR3 spells CASSYRLPENFHETQYF. Here the CDR3 DNA reads TGTGCCAGCAGTTACCGCCTTCCAGAGAATTTCCATGAGACCCAGTACTTC.

This clonotype was detected many times. The chain links TRBV19 to TRBJ1-2, with unresolved D. V was shortened by 7 bases and J by 4 bases, with 16 bases between the two germline ends. The CDR3 has 14 amino acids. CDR1 is LNHDA, CDR2 SQIVND, per germline (reference sequence). The CDR3 protein is CASTTSKWAYGYTF. The CDR3 DNA sequence: TGTGCCAGTACGACCTCTAAGTGGGCCTATGGCTACACCTTC.

This clonotype appeared once. The chain combines TRBV19 with TRBJ2-7; 8 bases map to TRBD1. Germline values: CDR1 LNHDA, CDR2 SQIVND (reference sequence). This CDR3 comprises 14 residues. The ends lost 5 bases at V and 6 bases at J; junction bases unmatched: 9. This CDR3 reads CASSPRTGYGEQYF. The CDR3 DNA reads TGTGCCAGTAGTCCCCGGACAGGGTACGGCGAGCAGTACTTC.

This clonotype has a single count. This chain joins TRBV27 and TRBJ2-2; D is ambiguous. The CDR3 loop spans 15 amino acids. CDR1 is MNHEY, CDR2 SMNVEV, per germline (reference sequence). V shed 3 bases and J shed 1 base, with 9 bases lying between them. The CDR3 DNA reads as TGTGCCAGCAGTTTCACTCCTAAGAACACCGGGGAGCTGTTTTTT. Amino acid sequence: CASSFTPKNTGELFF.

This clonotype was found many times. The chain links TRBV4-1 to TRBJ1-5; D is unresolved. Trimming pared 0 bases from V and 5 bases from J, leaving 11 bases between. Germline V CDR1 and CDR2: MGHRA, YSYEKL. This CDR3 is 15 amino acids long. The CDR3: CASSQDQLFDQPQHF. For the CDR3, the DNA is TGCGCCAGCAGCCAAGATCAACTATTTGATCAGCCCCAGCATTTT.

This clonotype came up many times. The gene calls are TRBV2 and TRBJ1-2; D not resolved. Trimming pared 2 bases from V and 5 bases from J, leaving 12 bases between. CDR1 and CDR2 (germline): SNHLY, FYNNEI. The CDR3 contains 14 residues. CDR3 residues: CASSEWGGQYGYTF. The CDR3 DNA reads as TGTGCCAGCAGTGAATGGGGTGGTCAATATGGCTACACCTTC.

This clonotype was seen ten or more times. The V gene is TRBV9, the J gene TRBJ1-2; D possibly corresponds to TRBD1 (5 bases). The V gene lost 0 bases and the J gene lost 3 bases, with 9 bases spanning the gap. The CDR3 loop spans 14 amino acids. Per germline, CDR1 SGDLS and CDR2 YYNGEE. CDR3 bases: TGTGCCAGCAGCGTAGGGGCAGGGTACTATGGCTACACCTTC. It specifies CASSVGAGYYGYTF.

The chain recombines TRBV28 with TRBJ2-7; D is uncertain. This CDR3 has 12 residues. Deletions cut 6 bases from V and 5 bases from J, with 11 bases between. Germline values: CDR1 MDHEN, CDR2 SYDVKM. As DNA, the CDR3 is TGTGCCAGCAGAGATTCCTTAAACGAGCAGTACTTC. Its protein is CASRDSLNEQYF.